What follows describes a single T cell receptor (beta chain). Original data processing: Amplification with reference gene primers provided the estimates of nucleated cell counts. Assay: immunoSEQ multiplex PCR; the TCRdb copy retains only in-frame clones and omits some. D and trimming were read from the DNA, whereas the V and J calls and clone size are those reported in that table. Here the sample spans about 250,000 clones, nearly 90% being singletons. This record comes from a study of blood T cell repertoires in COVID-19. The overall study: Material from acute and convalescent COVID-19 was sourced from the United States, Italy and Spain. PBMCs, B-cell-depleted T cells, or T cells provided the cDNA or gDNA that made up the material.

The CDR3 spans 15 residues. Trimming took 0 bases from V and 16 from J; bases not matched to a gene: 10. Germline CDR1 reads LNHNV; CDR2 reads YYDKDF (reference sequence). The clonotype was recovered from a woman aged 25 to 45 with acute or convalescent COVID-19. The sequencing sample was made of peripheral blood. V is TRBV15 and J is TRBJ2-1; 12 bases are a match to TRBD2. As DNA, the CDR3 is TGTGCCACCAGCAGAGATAGGGGACTAGCGGGCCTCAGATTCTTC. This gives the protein CATSRDRGLAGLRFF. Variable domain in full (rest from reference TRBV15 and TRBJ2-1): DAMVIQNPRYQVTQFGKPVTLSCSQTLNHNVMYWYQQKSSQAPKLLFHYYDKDFNNEADTPDNFQSRRPNTSFCFLDIRSPGLGDTAMYLCATSRDRGLAGLRFFGPGTRLTVL.